These T cell receptor beta chains were read from a single sample in a study of CD8 T cells in ankylosing spondylitis. TCRdb processed the 5' RACE reads anew with MiXCR; each CDR3 protein has one entry. This sample yields approximately 300,000 distinct CDR3 sequences, of which around 21% are seen a single time; 3% to 4% belongs to the top ten. The sample consisted of blood, either unsorted or a sorted T cell fraction (not recorded which). These receptors originate from a female donor with ankylosing spondylitis or in good health (not recorded which). Both conserved end residues are part of each CDR3. Each record gives: J gene, D gene, clone size, V gene, CDR3 protein, CDR3 DNA. A D gene is named only where the DNA matches it firmly. A row's size may be missing; if present it is once, few, many or a size class.

TRBJ1-2,NA,NA,TRBV29-1,CSVRDLRYGYTF,TGCAGCGTGCGGGACCTTCGCTATGGCTACACCTTC
TRBJ2-5,NA,many,TRBV4-3,CASSQDGGTAQETQYF,TGCGCCAGCAGCCAAGATGGGGGGACAGCCCAAGAGACCCAGTACTTC
TRBJ2-3,TRBD2,few,TRBV5-1,CASSLLAGEDTQYF,TGCGCCAGCAGTTTACTAGCGGGAGAAGATACGCAGTATTTT
TRBJ2-5,NA,many,TRBV4-3,CASSQVGGSRTQYF,TGCGCCAGCAGCCAAGTAGGTGGGAGTCGGACCCAGTACTTC
TRBJ2-1,NA,NA,TRBV7-2,CASSAQRLREKGEQFF,TGTGCCAGCAGCGCCCAAAGACTCCGGGAAAAGGGTGAGCAGTTCTTC
TRBJ2-3,TRBD2,NA,TRBV20-1,CSALLAGVADTQYF,TGCAGTGCTCTACTAGCGGGAGTAGCAGATACACAGTATTTT
TRBJ2-3,NA,few,TRBV7-2,CASSPQVDTQYF,TGTGCCAGCAGCCCCCAGGTGGATACGCAGTATTTT
TRBJ2-7,NA,once,TRBV7-8,CASSLEDWREQYF,TGTGCCAGCAGCTTAGAGGATTGGCGGGAGCAGTACTTC
TRBJ1-1,TRBD1,NA,TRBV10-3,CAIRPDRDTEAFF,TGTGCCATCAGACCGGACAGGGACACTGAAGCTTTCTTT
TRBJ1-6,TRBD1,few,TRBV20-1,CSARSDRGGIGSPLHF,TGCAGTGCTAGATCGGACAGGGGCGGTATAGGTTCACCCCTCCACTTT
TRBJ2-3,TRBD1,NA,TRBV20-1,CSARSEGRGRTDTQYF,TGCAGTGCTCGCTCAGAAGGCAGGGGGCGTACAGATACGCAGTATTTT
TRBJ1-6,NA,few,TRBV7-2,CASRRTAMGSPLHF,TGTGCCAGCAGGCGGACAGCTATGGGATCACCCCTCCACTTT
TRBJ2-3,NA,many,TRBV24-1,CATSGGGSTDTQYF,TGTGCCACCAGTGGTGGCGGGAGCACAGATACGCAGTATTTT
TRBJ2-1,TRBD2,few,TRBV29-1,CSVDPSGTSYNEQFF,TGCAGCGTCGACCCTAGCGGGACCTCCTACAATGAGCAGTTCTTC
TRBJ2-7,NA,NA,TRBV5-1,CASGRGAGTEQYF,TGCGCCAGCGGTCGCGGGGCCGGCACCGAGCAGTACTTC
TRBJ2-7,NA,few,TRBV9,CASSVMGMGEQYF,TGTGCCAGCAGCGTAATGGGGATGGGCGAGCAGTACTTC
TRBJ2-3,NA,NA,TRBV7-2,CTSSLSSPYSTDTQYF,TGTACCAGCAGCCTATCTAGCCCTTATAGCACAGATACGCAGTATTTT
TRBJ2-3,NA,NA,TRBV24-1,CATRRQGTDTQYF,TGTGCCACCAGACGACAGGGCACAGATACGCAGTATTTT
TRBJ2-3,TRBD2,NA,TRBV6-5,CASRDGASGRDTQYF,TGTGCCAGCAGAGATGGGGCTAGCGGGAGAGATACGCAGTATTTT
TRBJ2-3,NA,NA,TRBV20-1,CSARPPFGDTQYF,TGCAGTGCTAGGCCTCCGTTCGGTGATACGCAGTATTTT
TRBJ2-1,NA,many,TRBV4-3,CASSRTWSSYNEQFF,TGCGCCAGCAGCCGAACGTGGAGCTCCTACAATGAGCAGTTCTTC
TRBJ2-2,NA,few,TRBV20-1,CSARDPDGTGELFF,TGCAGTGCTAGAGATCCGGACGGGACCGGGGAGCTGTTTTTT
TRBJ2-2,NA,few,TRBV6-4,CASSTSGTGELFF,TGTGCCAGCAGTACTAGTGGCACCGGGGAGCTGTTTTTT
TRBJ1-5,NA,NA,TRBV19,CASSQGWVSNQPQHF,TGTGCCAGTAGTCAGGGATGGGTAAGCAATCAGCCCCAGCATTTT
TRBJ1-1,NA,NA,TRBV2,CASSEIRVTEAFF,TGTGCCAGCAGTGAAATAAGGGTCACTGAAGCTTTCTTT
TRBJ1-2,NA,NA,TRBV20-1,CSARSAGYGYTF,TGCAGTGCTAGATCCGCCGGCTATGGCTACACCTTC
TRBJ1-1,NA,few,TRBV7-2,CASSVHRDVEAFF,TGTGCCAGCAGCGTCCACAGGGACGTTGAAGCTTTCTTT
TRBJ2-7,TRBD1,NA,TRBV20-1,CSAKTGTVIYEQYF,TGCAGTGCTAAGACCGGGACAGTGATCTACGAGCAGTACTTC
TRBJ2-7,NA,NA,TRBV20-1,CSAEQGEQYF,TGCAGTGCGGAACAGGGCGAGCAGTACTTC
TRBJ1-2,NA,few,TRBV2,CASLLGVVAGYTF,TGTGCCAGCTTACTCGGAGTAGTTGCTGGCTACACCTTC
TRBJ2-3,NA,few,TRBV7-2,CASKAAYSTDTQYF,TGTGCCAGCAAAGCAGCGTATAGCACAGATACGCAGTATTTT
TRBJ2-3,TRBD2,many,TRBV29-1,CSVDGTSGRGDTQYF,TGCAGCGTTGACGGGACTAGCGGGAGAGGGGACACGCAGTATTTT
TRBJ1-2,NA,many,TRBV10-3,CAISEEVGRGYTF,TGTGCCATCAGTGAGGAGGTCGGCAGAGGCTACACCTTC
TRBJ2-1,TRBD2,NA,TRBV11-1,CASSLRAGLAGVSEQFF,TGTGCCAGCAGCTTAAGGGCGGGACTAGCGGGAGTCAGTGAGCAGTTCTTC
TRBJ1-1,NA,many,TRBV7-2,CASSSFRNTEAFF,TGTGCCAGCAGCTCCTTCCGGAACACTGAAGCTTTCTTT
TRBJ2-1,TRBD2,NA,TRBV12-3/TRBV12-4,CASSLKTRGVIVSSSYNEQFF,TGTGCCAGCAGCTTAAAGACCCGGGGGGTGATAGTCTCAAGCTCCTACAATGAGCAGTTCTTC
TRBJ2-1,TRBD1,NA,TRBV5-5,CASSFDRGTYNEQFF,TGTGCCAGCAGTTTCGACAGGGGAACCTACAATGAGCAGTTCTTC
TRBJ2-7,TRBD1,NA,TRBV20-1,CSARTGTGAYEQYF,TGCAGTGCGCGGACCGGGACAGGGGCCTACGAGCAGTACTTC
TRBJ2-4,NA,NA,TRBV12-3/TRBV12-4,CASSRVGTGNIQYF,TGTGCCAGCAGCCGTGTTGGGACGGGAAACATTCAGTACTTC
TRBJ2-3,TRBD1,many,TRBV7-9,CASSPDWTGILNTQYF,TGTGCCAGCAGCCCTGATTGGACAGGGATATTAAATACGCAGTATTTT
TRBJ2-3,NA,many,TRBV6-5,CASSSRGFEDTQYF,TGTGCCAGCAGTTCCAGGGGATTCGAAGATACGCAGTATTTT
TRBJ2-1,TRBD2,NA,TRBV3-1,CASSQVREGEQFF,TGTGCCAGCAGCCAAGTACGGGAGGGTGAGCAGTTCTTC
TRBJ1-1,NA,NA,TRBV29-1,CSVKGRMNTEAFF,TGCAGCGTTAAGGGACGTATGAACACTGAAGCTTTCTTT
TRBJ2-1,NA,few,TRBV5-1,CASSSIAVLRADEQFF,TGCGCCAGCAGTTCGATAGCGGTCTTAAGGGCCGATGAGCAGTTCTTC
TRBJ1-4,NA,few,TRBV12-3/TRBV12-4,CASSRRNEKLFF,TGTGCCAGCAGCAGGAGGAACGAAAAACTGTTTTTT
TRBJ1-2,NA,NA,TRBV5-4,CASSVLGGSYGYTF,TGTGCCAGCAGCGTTTTAGGGGGATCCTATGGCTACACCTTC
TRBJ2-1,NA,many,TRBV6-1,CASRSYNEQFF,TGTGCCAGCAGGTCCTACAATGAGCAGTTCTTC
TRBJ2-7,NA,NA,TRBV7-8,CASTRSEHSYEQYF,TGTGCCAGCACCCGTAGCGAACACTCCTACGAGCAGTACTTC
TRBJ2-7,NA,many,TRBV20-1,CSAQPRSRAYEQYF,TGCAGTGCTCAGCCCCGGTCGCGCGCATACGAGCAGTACTTC
TRBJ2-1,NA,few,TRBV25-1,CASSESLRGEQFF,TGTGCCAGCAGTGAATCCCTACGCGGTGAGCAGTTCTTC
TRBJ2-7,NA,few,TRBV20-1,CSASGTVSYEQYF,TGCAGTGCTAGCGGGACGGTCTCCTACGAGCAGTACTTC
TRBJ1-1,TRBD1,few,TRBV14,CASSHKRGLTEAFF,TGTGCCAGCAGCCACAAGAGGGGGCTCACTGAAGCTTTCTTT
TRBJ1-2,TRBD1,few,TRBV10-3,CAIRPTGEANYGYTF,TGTGCCATCCGCCCGACAGGGGAGGCTAACTATGGCTACACCTTC
TRBJ2-7,TRBD1,NA,TRBV7-9,CASSRGQGFYEQYF,TGTGCCAGCAGCCGAGGACAGGGCTTCTACGAGCAGTACTTC